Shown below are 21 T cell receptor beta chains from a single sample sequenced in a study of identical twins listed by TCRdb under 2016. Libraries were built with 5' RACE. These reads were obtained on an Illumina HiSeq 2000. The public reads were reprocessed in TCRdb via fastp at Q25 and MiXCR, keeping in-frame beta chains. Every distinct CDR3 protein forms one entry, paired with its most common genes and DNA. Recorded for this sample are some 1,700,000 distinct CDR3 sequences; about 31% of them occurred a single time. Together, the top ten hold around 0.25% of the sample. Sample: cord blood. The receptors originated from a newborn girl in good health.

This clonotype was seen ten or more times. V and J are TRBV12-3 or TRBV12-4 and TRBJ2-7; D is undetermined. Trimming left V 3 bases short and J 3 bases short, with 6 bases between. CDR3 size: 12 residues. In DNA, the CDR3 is TGTGCCAGCAGTTTGAACGGCTACGAGCAGTACTTC. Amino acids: CASSLNGYEQYF.

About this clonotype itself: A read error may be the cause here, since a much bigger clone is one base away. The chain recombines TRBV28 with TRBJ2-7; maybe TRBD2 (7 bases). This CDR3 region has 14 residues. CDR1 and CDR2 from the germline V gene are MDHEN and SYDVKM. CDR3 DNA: TGTGCCAGCAGTTTAGCGGGGGCCGACTACGAGCGGTACTTC. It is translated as CASSLAGADYERYF.

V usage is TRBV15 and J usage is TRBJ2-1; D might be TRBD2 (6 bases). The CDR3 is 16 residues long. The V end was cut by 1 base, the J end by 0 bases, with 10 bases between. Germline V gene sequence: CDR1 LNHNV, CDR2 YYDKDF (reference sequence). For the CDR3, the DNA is TGTGCCACCAGCAGAGTACTAGCTAGCTCCTACAATGAGCAGTTCTTC. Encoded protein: CATSRVLASSYNEQFF.

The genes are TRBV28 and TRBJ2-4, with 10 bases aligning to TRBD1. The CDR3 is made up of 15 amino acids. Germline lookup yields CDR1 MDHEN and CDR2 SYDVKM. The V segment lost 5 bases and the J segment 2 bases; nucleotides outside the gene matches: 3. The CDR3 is CASSRTGGTKNIQYF. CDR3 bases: TGTGCCAGCAGTAGGACAGGGGGGACCAAAAACATTCAGTACTTC.

CDR3 amino acids: CASRTTTYEQYF. The CDR3, as DNA: TGTGCCAGCAGGACGACAACCTACGAGCAGTACTTC. V gene TRBV28 combines with J gene TRBJ2-7, with unresolved D. The V end was cut by 6 bases, the J end by 2 bases, with 8 bases between. The germline gives CDR1 MDHEN, CDR2 SYDVKM. The CDR3 sequence is 12 residues long.

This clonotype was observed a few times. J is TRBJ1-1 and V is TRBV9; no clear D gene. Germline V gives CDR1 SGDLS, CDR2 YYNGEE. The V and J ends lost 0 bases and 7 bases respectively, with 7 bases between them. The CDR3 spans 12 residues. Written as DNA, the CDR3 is TGTGCCAGCAGCGTAGGACCAGGTGAAGCTTTCTTT. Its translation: CASSVGPGEAFF.

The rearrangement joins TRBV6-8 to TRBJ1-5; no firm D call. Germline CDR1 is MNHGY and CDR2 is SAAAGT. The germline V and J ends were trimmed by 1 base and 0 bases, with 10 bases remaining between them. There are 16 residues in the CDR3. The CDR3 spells CASSYWSPHSNQPQHF. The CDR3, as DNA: TGTGCCAGCAGTTACTGGTCACCACATAGCAATCAGCCCCAGCATTTT.

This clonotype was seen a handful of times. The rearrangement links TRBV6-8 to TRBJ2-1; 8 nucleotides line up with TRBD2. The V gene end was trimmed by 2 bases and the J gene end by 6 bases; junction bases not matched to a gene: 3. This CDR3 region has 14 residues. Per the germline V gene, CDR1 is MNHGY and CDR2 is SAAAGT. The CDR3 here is CASSYPLAGNEQFF. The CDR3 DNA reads TGTGCCAGCAGTTACCCCCTAGCGGGCAATGAGCAGTTCTTC.

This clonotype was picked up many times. CDR3 nucleotides: TGCGCCAGCAGCGCTGGTTCAGGGCTCATCGGCTACACCTTC. Amino acid sequence: CASSAGSGLIGYTF. The chain carries TRBV5-1 and TRBJ1-2; D may be TRBD1 (5 bases). This CDR3 comprises 14 residues. The ends were cut back, 4 bases at V and 8 bases at J, with 18 bases in the middle. Per the germline V gene, CDR1 is SGHRS and CDR2 is YFSETQ.

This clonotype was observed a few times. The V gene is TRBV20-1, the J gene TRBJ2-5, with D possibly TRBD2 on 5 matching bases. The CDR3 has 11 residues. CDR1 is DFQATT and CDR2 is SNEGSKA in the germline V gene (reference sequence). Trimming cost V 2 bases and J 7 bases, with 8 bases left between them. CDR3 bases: TGCAGTGCTAGACCGGGGAGGACCCAGTACTTC. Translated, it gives CSARPGRTQYF.

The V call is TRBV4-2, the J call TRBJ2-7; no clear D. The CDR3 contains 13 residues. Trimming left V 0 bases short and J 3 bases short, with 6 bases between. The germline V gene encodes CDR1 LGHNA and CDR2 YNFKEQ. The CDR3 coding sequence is TGTGCCAGCAGCCAAGATCTCAACTACGAGCAGTACTTC. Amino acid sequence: CASSQDLNYEQYF.

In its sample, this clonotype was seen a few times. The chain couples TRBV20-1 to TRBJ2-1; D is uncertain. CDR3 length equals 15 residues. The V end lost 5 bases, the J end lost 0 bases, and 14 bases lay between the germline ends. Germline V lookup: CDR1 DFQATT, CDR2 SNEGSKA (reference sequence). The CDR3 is CSAHDPLVSYNEQFF. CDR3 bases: TGCAGTGCTCACGACCCCCTAGTCTCCTACAATGAGCAGTTCTTC.

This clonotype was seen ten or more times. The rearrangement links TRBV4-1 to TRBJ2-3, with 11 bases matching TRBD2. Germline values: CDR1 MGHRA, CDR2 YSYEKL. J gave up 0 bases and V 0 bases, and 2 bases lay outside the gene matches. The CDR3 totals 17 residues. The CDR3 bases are TGCGCCAGCAGCCAAGAGGGACTAGCGGCTAGCACAGATACGCAGTATTTT. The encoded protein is CASSQEGLAASTDTQYF.

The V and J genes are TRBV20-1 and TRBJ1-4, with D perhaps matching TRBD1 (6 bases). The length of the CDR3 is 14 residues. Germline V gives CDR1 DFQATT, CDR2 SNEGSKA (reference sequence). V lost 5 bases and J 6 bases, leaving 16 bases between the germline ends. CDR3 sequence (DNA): TGCAGTGCTGTTACCCCACCAGGGGATGAAAAACTGTTTTTT. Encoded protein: CSAVTPPGDEKLFF.

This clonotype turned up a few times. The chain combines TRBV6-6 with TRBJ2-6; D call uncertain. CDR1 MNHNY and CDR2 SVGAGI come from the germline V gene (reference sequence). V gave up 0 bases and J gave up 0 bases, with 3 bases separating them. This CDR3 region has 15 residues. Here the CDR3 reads CASSYSNSGANVLTF. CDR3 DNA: TGTGCCAGCAGTTACTCTAACTCTGGGGCCAACGTCCTGACTTTC.

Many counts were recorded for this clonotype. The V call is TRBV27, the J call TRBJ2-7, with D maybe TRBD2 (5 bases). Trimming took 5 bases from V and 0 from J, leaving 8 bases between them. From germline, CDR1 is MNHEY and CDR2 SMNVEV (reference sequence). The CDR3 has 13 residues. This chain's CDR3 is CASSAGVSYEQYF. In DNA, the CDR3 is TGTGCCAGCAGTGCGGGCGTCTCCTACGAGCAGTACTTC.

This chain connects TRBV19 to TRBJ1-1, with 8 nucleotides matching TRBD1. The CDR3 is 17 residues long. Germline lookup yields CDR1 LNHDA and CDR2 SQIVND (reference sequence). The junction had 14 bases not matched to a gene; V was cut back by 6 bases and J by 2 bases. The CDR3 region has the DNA TGTGCCAGTAGGGGCGGCCTCCACCAGGGGGCAAACACTGAAGCTTTCTTT. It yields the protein CASRGGLHQGANTEAFF.

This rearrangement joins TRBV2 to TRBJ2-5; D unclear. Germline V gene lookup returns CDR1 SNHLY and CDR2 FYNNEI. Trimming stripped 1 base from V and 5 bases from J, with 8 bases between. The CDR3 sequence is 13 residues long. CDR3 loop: CASSEVGMETQYF. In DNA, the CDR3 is TGTGCCAGCAGTGAAGTAGGGATGGAGACCCAGTACTTC.

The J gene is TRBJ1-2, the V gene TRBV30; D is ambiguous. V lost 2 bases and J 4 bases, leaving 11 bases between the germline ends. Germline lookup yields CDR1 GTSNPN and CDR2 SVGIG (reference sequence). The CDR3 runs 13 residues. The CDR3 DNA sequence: TGTGCCTGGAGTTTGGGTGCCCGCTATGGCTACACCTTC. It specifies CAWSLGARYGYTF.

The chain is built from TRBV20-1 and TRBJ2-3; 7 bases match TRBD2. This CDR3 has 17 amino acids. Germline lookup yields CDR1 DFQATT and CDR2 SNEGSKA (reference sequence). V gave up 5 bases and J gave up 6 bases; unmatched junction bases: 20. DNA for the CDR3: TGCAGTGCTGCCCCACCCGGACTAGTCTACGTCCCGGATACGCAGTATTTT. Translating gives CSAAPPGLVYVPDTQYF.

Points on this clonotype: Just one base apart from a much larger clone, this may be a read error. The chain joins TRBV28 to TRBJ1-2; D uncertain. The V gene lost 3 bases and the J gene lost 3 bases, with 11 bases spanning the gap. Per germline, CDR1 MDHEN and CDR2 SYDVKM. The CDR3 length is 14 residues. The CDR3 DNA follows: TGTGCCAGCAGTTTGACGCCTGGAGACTATGGCTACACCTTC. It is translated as CASSLTPGDYGYTF.